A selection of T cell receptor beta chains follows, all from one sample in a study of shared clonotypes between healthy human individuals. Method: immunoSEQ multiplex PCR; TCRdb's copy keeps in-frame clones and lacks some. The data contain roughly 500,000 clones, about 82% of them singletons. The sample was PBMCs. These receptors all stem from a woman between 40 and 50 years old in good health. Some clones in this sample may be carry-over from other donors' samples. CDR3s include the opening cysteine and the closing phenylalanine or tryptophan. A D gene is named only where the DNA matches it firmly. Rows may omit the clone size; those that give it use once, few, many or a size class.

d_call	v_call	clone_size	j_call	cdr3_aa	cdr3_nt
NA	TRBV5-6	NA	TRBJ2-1	CASSSAGNSYNEQFF	TGTGCCAGCAGCTCGGCGGGTAACTCCTACAATGAGCAGTTCTTC
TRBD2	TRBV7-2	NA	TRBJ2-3	CASSSAGGGDTQYF	TGTGCCAGCAGCTCAGCGGGAGGGGGAGATACGCAGTATTTT
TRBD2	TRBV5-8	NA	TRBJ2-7	CASSFSGRGPSSYEQYF	TGTGCCAGCAGTTTTAGCGGGAGGGGGCCCTCCTCCTACGAGCAGTACTTC
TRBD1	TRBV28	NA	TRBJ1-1	CASSPPPTRNDRVDEAFF	TGTGCCAGCAGTCCACCCCCCACCCGAAACGACAGGGTCGATGAAGCTTTCTTT
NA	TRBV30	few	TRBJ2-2	CAWRGGVSGTGELFF	TGTGCCTGGAGGGGCGGTGTCTCGGGCACCGGGGAGCTGTTTTTT
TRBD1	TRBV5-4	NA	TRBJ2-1	CASSRTNRGNEQFF	TGTGCCAGCAGTCGGACTAACAGGGGGAATGAGCAGTTCTTC
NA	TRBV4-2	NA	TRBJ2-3	CASSQVDVTDTQYF	TGTGCCAGCAGCCAAGTAGATGTTACAGATACGCAGTATTTT
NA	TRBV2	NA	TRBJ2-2	CASRNRVNTGELFF	TGTGCCAGCAGAAACAGGGTTAACACCGGGGAGCTGTTTTTT
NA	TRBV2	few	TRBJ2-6	CASSSLRTGANVLTF	TGTGCCAGCAGTTCCCTTAGGACTGGGGCCAACGTCCTGACTTTC
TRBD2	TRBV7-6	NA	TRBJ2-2	CASSPPMGGLAGGVLDTGELFF	TGTGCCAGCAGCCCACCCATGGGGGGCCTAGCGGGGGGAGTCTTGGACACCGGGGAGCTGTTTTTT
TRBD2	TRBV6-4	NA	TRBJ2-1	CASSGLAGASYNEQFF	TGTGCCAGCAGTGGACTAGCGGGAGCCTCCTACAATGAGCAGTTCTTC
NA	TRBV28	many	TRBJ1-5	CASSLISTGSNQPQHF	TGTGCCAGCAGTTTAATCTCCACAGGTAGCAATCAGCCCCAGCATTTT
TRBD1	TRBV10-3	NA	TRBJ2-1	CATRPRRQGGSYNEQFF	TGTGCCACTCGGCCGCGTAGACAGGGGGGGTCTTACAATGAGCAGTTCTTC
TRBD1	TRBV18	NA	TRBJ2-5	CASSRAGGGETQYF	TGTGCCAGCTCACGAGCAGGGGGCGGCGAGACCCAGTACTTC
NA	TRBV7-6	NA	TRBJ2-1	CASSQPVGEQFF	TGTGCCAGCAGCCAACCCGTCGGTGAGCAGTTCTTC
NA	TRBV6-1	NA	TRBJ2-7	CASSGEQGGEQYF	TGTGCCAGCAGTGGGGAACAGGGAGGGGAGCAGTACTTC
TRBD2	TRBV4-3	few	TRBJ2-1	CASSQDQGLAVYNEQFF	TGCGCCAGCAGCCAAGATCAAGGACTAGCGGTCTACAATGAGCAGTTCTTC
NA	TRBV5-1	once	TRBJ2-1	CASSLAVGGEQFF	TGCGCCAGCAGCTTGGCAGTTGGCGGTGAGCAGTTCTTC
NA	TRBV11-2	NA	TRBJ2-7	CASSFLGREYEQYF	TGTGCCAGCAGCTTCCTCGGGAGAGAATACGAGCAGTACTTC
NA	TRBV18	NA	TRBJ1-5	CASSLDSNQPQHF	TGTGCCAGCTCACTTGATAGCAATCAGCCCCAGCATTTT
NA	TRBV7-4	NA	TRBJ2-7	CASSKGSSPSYEQYF	TGTGCCAGCAGCAAGGGGTCTAGCCCGTCCTACGAGCAGTACTTC
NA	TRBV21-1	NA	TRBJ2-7	CASSKGGRSREQYF	TGTGCCAGCAGCAAAGGAGGCCGGTCCAGGGAGCAGTACTTC
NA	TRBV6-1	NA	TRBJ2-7	CASSEGTGEPYEQYF	TGTGCCAGCAGTGAGGGGACGGGGGAACCCTACGAGCAGTACTTC
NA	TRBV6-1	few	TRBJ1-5	CASSEQANQPQHF	TGTGCCAGCAGTGAACAGGCAAATCAGCCCCAGCATTTT
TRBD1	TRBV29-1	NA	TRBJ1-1	CSVPLGTGGTEAFF	TGCAGCGTCCCCCTCGGGACAGGGGGCACTGAAGCTTTCTTT
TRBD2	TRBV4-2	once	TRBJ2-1	CASSQDLRELYEQFF	TGTGCCAGCAGCCAAGATCTGCGGGAGTTGTATGAGCAGTTCTTC
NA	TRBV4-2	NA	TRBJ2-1	CASSQVSSSYNEQFF	TGTGCCAGCAGCCAAGTCTCTAGCTCCTACAATGAGCAGTTCTTC
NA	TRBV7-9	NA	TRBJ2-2	CASIPLTAGELFF	TGTGCCAGCATCCCCCTGACGGCCGGGGAGCTGTTTTTT
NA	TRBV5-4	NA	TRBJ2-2	CASSFAELTGELFF	TGTGCCAGCAGCTTTGCGGAGCTCACCGGGGAGCTGTTTTTT
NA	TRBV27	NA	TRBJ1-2	CASSSRQGVGGYTF	TGTGCCAGCAGTTCGAGGCAGGGAGTGGGTGGCTACACCTTC
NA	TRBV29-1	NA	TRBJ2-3	CSVASRDIRTDTQYF	TGCAGCGTCGCAAGCAGGGACATCCGCACAGATACGCAGTATTTT
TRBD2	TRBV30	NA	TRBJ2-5	CAWNSGGTQYF	TGTGCCTGGAACTCGGGGGGGACCCAGTACTTC
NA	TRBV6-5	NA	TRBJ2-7	CASSYGSPYEQYF	TGTGCCAGCAGTTACGGGAGCCCCTACGAGCAGTACTTC
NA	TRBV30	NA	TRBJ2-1	CAWSWSGNNEQFF	TGTGCCTGGAGCTGGAGCGGAAACAATGAGCAGTTCTTC
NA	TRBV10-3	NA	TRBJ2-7	CAISESTSAAYEQYF	TGTGCCATCAGTGAGTCGACGAGCGCCGCCTACGAGCAGTACTTC
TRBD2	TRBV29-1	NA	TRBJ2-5	CSVEAVARAGAREEQYF	TGCAGCGTTGAAGCCGTAGCCCGAGCGGGGGCCCGGGAGGAGCAGTACTTC
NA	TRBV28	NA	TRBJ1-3	CASSFSGNTIYF	TGTGCCAGCAGTTTCTCTGGAAACACCATATATTTT
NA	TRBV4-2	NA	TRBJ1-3	CASSQERGPSSGNTIYF	TGTGCCAGCAGCCAAGAGCGGGGGCCGAGCTCTGGAAACACCATATATTTT
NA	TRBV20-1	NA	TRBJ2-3	CSARVPGLIYF	TGCAGTGCTAGGGTGCCGGGACTTATATATTTT
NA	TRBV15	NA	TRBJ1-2	CATSRDIGGSYGYTF	TGTGCCACCAGCAGAGATATAGGGGGTTCCTATGGCTACACCTTC
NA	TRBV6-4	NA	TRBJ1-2	CASRNSGEANYGYTF	TGTGCCAGCAGAAACTCAGGGGAAGCTAACTATGGCTACACCTTC
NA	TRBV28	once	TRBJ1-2	CASSKWRGGYTF	TGTGCCAGCAGTAAGTGGCGCGGCGGCTACACCTTC